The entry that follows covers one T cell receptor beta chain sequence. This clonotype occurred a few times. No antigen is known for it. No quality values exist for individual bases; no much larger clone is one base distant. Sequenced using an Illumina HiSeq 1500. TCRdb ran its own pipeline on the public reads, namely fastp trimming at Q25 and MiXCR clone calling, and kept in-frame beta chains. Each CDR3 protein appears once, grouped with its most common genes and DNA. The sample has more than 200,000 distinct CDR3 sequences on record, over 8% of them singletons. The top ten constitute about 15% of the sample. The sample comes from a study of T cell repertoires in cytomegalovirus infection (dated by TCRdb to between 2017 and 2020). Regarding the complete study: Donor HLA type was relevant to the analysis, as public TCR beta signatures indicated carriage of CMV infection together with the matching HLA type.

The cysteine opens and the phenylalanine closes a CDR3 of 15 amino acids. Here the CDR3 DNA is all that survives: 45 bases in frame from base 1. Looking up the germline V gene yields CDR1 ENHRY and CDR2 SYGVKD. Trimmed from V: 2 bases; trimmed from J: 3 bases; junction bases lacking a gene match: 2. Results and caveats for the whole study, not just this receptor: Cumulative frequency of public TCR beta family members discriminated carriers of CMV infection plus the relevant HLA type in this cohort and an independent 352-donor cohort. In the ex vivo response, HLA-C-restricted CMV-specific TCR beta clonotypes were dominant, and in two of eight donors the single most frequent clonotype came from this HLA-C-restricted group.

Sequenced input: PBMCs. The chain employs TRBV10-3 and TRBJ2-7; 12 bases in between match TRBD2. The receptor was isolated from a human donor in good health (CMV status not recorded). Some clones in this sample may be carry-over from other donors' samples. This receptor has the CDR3 CAISEPTSGGYEQYF. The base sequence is TGTGCCATCAGTGAGCCGACTAGCGGGGGCTACGAGCAGTACTTC.